The entry that follows covers one T cell receptor (beta chain) sequence. Its target is unknown. This CDR3 spans 13 amino acids. Germline V CDR1 and CDR2: SGHVS, FNYEAQ. V was shortened by 1 base and J by 4 bases, with 8 bases between the two germline ends. The data belong to a study of T cell repertoires in cytomegalovirus infection. Regarding the study as a whole: It was HLA-C-restricted CMV-specific TCR beta clonotypes that dominated the response ex vivo. Identification of carriers of CMV plus the relevant HLA was performed using cumulative public TCR beta family frequency.

TCRdb processed the reads anew with MiXCR; each CDR3 protein has one entry. Here the sample spans over 45,000 distinct CDR3 sequences, under 25% being singletons. The material sequenced was CD8+ T cells from cultured PBMCs, taken from culture after CMV antigen stimulation. This sequence originates from a human donor in good health (CMV status not recorded). Some clones in this sample may be carry-over from other donors' samples. This chain joins TRBV7-6 and TRBJ2-7; D remains unclear. The CDR3 region is CASSLGPRYEQYF. In DNA form, the CDR3 reads TGTGCCAGCAGCTTAGGCCCTCGGTACGAGCAGTACTTC.